This T cell receptor beta chain comes out of a study of cytomegalovirus exposure and HLA in healthy donors. Points from the study as a whole: According to a later analysis, donors in an Asian-associated ancestry cluster reportedly had fewer N-insertions than the approximately 620-donor mean.

A word on this clone: No antigen is known for it.

PCR primers comprised 60 Vbeta and 13 Jbeta primers. Profiled with immunoSEQ multiplex PCR; TCRdb holds only in-frame clones, not every one. The data show 100,000 to 150,000 clones, about 82% seen once. V was trimmed by 3 bases and J by 1 base, leaving 13 bases between them. Germline loops: CDR1 ENHRY, CDR2 SYGVKD. The CDR3 covers 15 residues. The rearrangement joins TRBV10-3 to TRBJ2-7; the D is unclear. Sequenced material: PBMCs. The receptor's source is a boy aged 5-17 years in good health and CMV-seronegative. Here the CDR3 reads CAISEENSPSYEQYF. Here the CDR3 DNA reads TGTGCCATCAGTGAAGAGAACAGCCCTTCCTACGAGCAGTACTTC.